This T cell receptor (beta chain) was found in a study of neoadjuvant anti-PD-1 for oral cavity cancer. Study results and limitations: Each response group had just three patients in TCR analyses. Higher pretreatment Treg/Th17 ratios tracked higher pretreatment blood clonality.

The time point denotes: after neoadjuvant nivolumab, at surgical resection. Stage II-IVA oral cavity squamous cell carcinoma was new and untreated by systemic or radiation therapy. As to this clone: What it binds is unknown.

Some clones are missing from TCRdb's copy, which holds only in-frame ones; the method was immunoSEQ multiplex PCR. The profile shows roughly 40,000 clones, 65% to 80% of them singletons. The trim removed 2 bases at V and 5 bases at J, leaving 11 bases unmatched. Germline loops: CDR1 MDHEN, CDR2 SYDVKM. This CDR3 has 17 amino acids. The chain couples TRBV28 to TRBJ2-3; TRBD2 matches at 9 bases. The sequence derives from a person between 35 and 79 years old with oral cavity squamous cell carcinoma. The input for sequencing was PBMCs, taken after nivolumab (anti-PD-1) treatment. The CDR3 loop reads CASSLQGGRGDQDTQYF. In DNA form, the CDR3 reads TGTGCCAGCAGTTTACAAGGCGGGAGGGGCGATCAAGATACGCAGTATTTT.